Included here is one T cell receptor beta chain sequence, with context. The data belong to a study of blood T cell repertoires in COVID-19. Method: immunoSEQ multiplex PCR; TCRdb's copy keeps in-frame clones and lacks some. This sample has a few hundred thousand clones, with roughly 80% found just once. Sequences were obtained from PBMCs or T cells enriched from blood (not recorded which). This clonotype was sampled from a man aged 35 to 55 who had been exposed to COVID-19.

The CDR3 nucleotides read TGTGCCAGCAGCTTACTAAGCGGGATACCAGATACGCAGTATTTT. Translation gives CASSLLSGIPDTQYF. The gene calls are TRBV11-2 and TRBJ2-3; 7 bases are a match to TRBD2. CDR1 is SGHAT and CDR2 is FQNNGV in the germline V gene. Trimming cost V 2 bases and J 4 bases; bases outside gene matches: 6. This CDR3 contains 15 residues.